This record looks at one T cell receptor beta chain sequence and its context. Its recognized antigen is unknown. No much larger clone is present one base from it, and per-base qualities are unavailable. The library came from 5' RACE. Sequencing used an Illumina HiSeq 2500. The second PCR ran for about 6 to 11 cycles and used a J-beta primer mix along with a sample-barcoded 5' primer. Each TCR beta cDNA molecule received a unique molecular identifier from a template-switch 5' adaptor carrying 12 random nucleotides. Each sample yielded at least 2.5 million CDR3-containing paired-end reads. The Mint cDNA synthesis kit, primed by a TRBC-specific oligonucleotide, was used to synthesize first-strand cDNA from all RNA. After uracil-DNA glycosylase treatment, a first 18-cycle PCR used universal primers M1SS and BC2_uni_R on all cDNA. In the authors' own workflow: Each sample was normalized by randomly selecting 1 million high-quality reads, each carrying a distinct molecular identifier. Reads with shared molecular identifiers were discarded instead of being binned into consensus sequences. MiTCR, set to a Q25 quality threshold and the strictest error-elimination algorithm, was used for CDR3 identification, clonotype clustering and error correction. Lower-bound total TCR beta diversity was estimated with a nonparametric unseen species model using Euler transformation. The public reads were reanalyzed by TCRdb: fastp trimming at Q25, MiXCR alignment, in-frame beta chains only. Each entry merges the rows of one CDR3 protein and shows their most common DNA and genes. The V and J calls were not made by the authors but by TCRdb's processing. The sample table shows roughly 800,000 distinct CDR3 sequences, and roughly 60% are seen once. The ten largest account for 20% to 25% of the sample.

These data originate in a study of blood T cells in healthy people across ages (dated by TCRdb to 2014 to 2015). Background for the entire study: In model experiments, template switching captured roughly one uniquely barcoded TCR beta cDNA molecule for every two T cells. To track age-related changes in TCR beta repertoire diversity, the study relied on deep sequencing normalized with unique cDNA molecular identifiers. The donors were split into four age groups: young (average 16 years), middle-aged (roughly 42), aged (roughly 65) and long-lived (roughly 88). Donors of different ages were randomly distributed across sequencing lanes to avoid experimental bias. Using the same blood draw, the study looked at two additional independent replicas of 1 million unique cDNA reads for two donors, one aged 18 to 30 and the other aged 80 or older. The study at large found these results: Estimates of total diversity based on one million sequenced T cells were considered lower bounds and underestimates. Because the CMV infection status of the donors was unknown, age-related changes in expanded clonotypes may potentially have been confounded. As age increased, observed TCR beta diversity per million T cells dropped in a roughly linear way, and a significant reduction was already evident by age around 41. Compared with the aged group, the long-lived group had more naive CD4+ T cells, fewer expanded clones and increased TCR diversity, a pattern suggesting age selection. Observed TCR beta diversity correlated strongly with the percentage of naive T cells measured by flow cytometry. Because profiling used bulk unsorted PBMCs, naive and antigen-experienced compartments could not be compared conclusively.

The CDR3 runs 16 amino acids, cysteine and phenylalanine included. The only DNA kept is the CDR3, 48 bases in frame from the first base. The germline V gene specifies ENHRY as CDR1 and SYGVKD as CDR2. The donors were about 40 Caucasian individuals from Russia, aged roughly 6 to 100 years, who were systemically healthy. Each donor gave 9 to 10 milliliters of peripheral blood, collected into EDTA-treated Vacutainer tubes. PBMCs were isolated by Ficoll-Paque density-gradient centrifugation, with at least 6.5 million obtained per sample. Total RNA, at least 6 micrograms per sample, was extracted from PBMCs with Trizol reagent. Naive CD45RAhigh/CD27high T cell percentages were measured by flow cytometry on a PBMC aliquot from every donor.

Here the chain combines TRBV10-3 and TRBJ2-5, and possibly TRBD1, on 6 matching bases. Gene TRBJ2-7 matches the end of the DNA better, so the J call may be wrong. This TCR was recovered from a man aged 25-40 years in good health. Sequencing input: blood. The nucleotide sequence reads as follows: TGTGCCATCCGTGTAGCCGAGGGGGAGCGCAGCTACGAGCAGTACTTC. Protein translation: CAIRVAEGERSYEQYF.